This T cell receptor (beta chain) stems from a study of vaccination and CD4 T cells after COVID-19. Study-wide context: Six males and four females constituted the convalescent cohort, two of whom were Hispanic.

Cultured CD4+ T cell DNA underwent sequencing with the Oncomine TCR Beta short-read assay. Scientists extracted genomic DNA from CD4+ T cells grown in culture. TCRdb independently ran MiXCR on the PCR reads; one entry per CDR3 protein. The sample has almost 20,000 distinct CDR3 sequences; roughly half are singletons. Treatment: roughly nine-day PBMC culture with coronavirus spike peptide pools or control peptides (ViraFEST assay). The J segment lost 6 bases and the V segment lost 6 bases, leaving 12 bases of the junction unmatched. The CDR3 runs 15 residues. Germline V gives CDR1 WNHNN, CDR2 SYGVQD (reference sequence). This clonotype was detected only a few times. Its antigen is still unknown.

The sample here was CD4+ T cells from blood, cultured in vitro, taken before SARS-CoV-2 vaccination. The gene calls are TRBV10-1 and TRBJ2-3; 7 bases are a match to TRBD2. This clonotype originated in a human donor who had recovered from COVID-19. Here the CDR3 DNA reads TGCGCCAGCAGCGGTGGACTAGGGATGGCCGATACGCAGTATTTT. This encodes CASSGGLGMADTQYF.